This entry lists 18 T cell receptor beta chains sequenced from one sample in a study of T cell repertoires in cytomegalovirus infection. TCRdb redid the calling of the reads with MiXCR, one entry per CDR3 protein. The profile shows approximately 630,000 distinct CDR3 sequences, approximately 25% of them singletons. Sequenced sample: CD8+ T cells from PBMCs. Receptors were obtained from a human donor in good health (CMV status not recorded). Some clones in this sample may be carry-over from other donors' samples.

This clonotype was observed many times. The chain has TRBV7-8 and TRBJ2-5, with D uncertain. V lost 2 bases to trimming and J lost 5 bases, with 12 bases between them. Germline lookup yields CDR1 SGHVS and CDR2 FQNEAQ. The CDR3 covers 14 residues. The CDR3 is CASSLNHGSETQYF. The CDR3 DNA reads as TGTGCCAGCAGCTTAAATCACGGCTCGGAGACCCAGTACTTC.

The chain couples TRBV7-4 to TRBJ1-1; D gene uncertain. The V and J ends lost 1 base and 0 bases respectively, with 12 bases between them. This CDR3 contains 16 residues. Looked up from germline, CDR1 is SGHVT and CDR2 is SQSDAQ. DNA for the CDR3: TGTGCCAGCAGCTTAGGGGCACAAGGCATGAACACTGAAGCTTTCTTT. This sequence encodes CASSLGAQGMNTEAFF.

This clonotype was counted only a few times. CDR3 DNA sequence: TGCAGTGCTAGTGGCCGGACTGTGCAGTACGTC. Protein: CSASGRTVQYV. The chain carries TRBV20-1 and TRBJ2-7; tentatively, D is TRBD2 (5 bases). The CDR3 is 11 residues long. CDR1 is DFQATT and CDR2 is SNEGSKA in the germline V gene (reference sequence). V lost 3 bases to trimming and J lost 9 bases, with 12 bases between them.

The gene calls are TRBV20-1 and TRBJ2-7; D uncertain. V was clipped by 4 bases and J by 2 bases, with 21 bases between them. CDR3 size: 16 residues. CDR1 and CDR2 (germline): DFQATT, SNEGSKA (reference sequence). CDR3 sequence reads: CSATPETWIRTYEQYF. CDR3 in DNA: TGCAGTGCTACCCCTGAGACATGGATCCGAACCTACGAGCAGTACTTC.

This clonotype was counted at least ten times. The J gene is TRBJ2-1, the V gene TRBV6-1; no reliable D call. V was clipped by 2 bases and J by 0 bases, with 8 bases between them. Germline CDR1 reads MNHNS; CDR2 reads SASEGT. The CDR3 sequence is 15 residues long. The CDR3 reads CASSELGSSYNEQFF. As DNA, the CDR3 is TGTGCCAGCAGTGAACTGGGGTCCTCCTACAATGAGCAGTTCTTC.

The rearrangement joins TRBV4-2 to TRBJ2-2; 8 nucleotides align to TRBD1. Trimming cost V 3 bases and J 1 base; bases outside gene matches: 7. This CDR3 spans 17 amino acids. Per germline, CDR1 LGHNA and CDR2 YNFKEQ. The CDR3 DNA sequence: TGTGCCAGCAGCCATGACCCGACAGGGGTGAACACCGGGGAGCTGTTTTTT. Translation: CASSHDPTGVNTGELFF.

The rearrangement links TRBV14 to TRBJ2-7; D is unclear. The CDR3 runs to 12 residues. Between the trimmed V and J ends, which lost 3 bases and 6 bases, there was a span of 9 bases. The germline V gene has CDR1 SGHDN and CDR2 FVKESK. The CDR3 spells CASSHVASEQYF. CDR3 in DNA: TGTGCCAGCAGCCATGTGGCCTCCGAGCAGTACTTC.

A few counts support this clonotype. J is TRBJ1-1 and V is TRBV7-6; TRBD1 might be the D (5 bases). The ends were cut back, 3 bases at V and 0 bases at J, with 17 bases in the middle. The germline V gene has CDR1 SGHVS and CDR2 FNYEAQ. The CDR3 contains 17 residues. This chain's CDR3 is CASSLAPGDGVNTEAFF. The CDR3 DNA is TGTGCCAGCAGCTTGGCCCCGGGGGATGGGGTGAACACTGAAGCTTTCTTT.

This clonotype came up many times. The chain has TRBV7-9 and TRBJ2-1, with TRBD2 matching over 7 bases. This CDR3 is built from 13 residues. The V gene's germline CDR1 is SEHNR and CDR2 FQNEAQ (reference sequence). With V trimmed by 5 bases and J by 4 bases, 2 bases remained unmatched. CDR3 amino acids: CASSQAGYNEQFF. DNA of the CDR3: TGTGCCAGCAGCCAAGCGGGATACAATGAGCAGTTCTTC.

Only a few counts were recorded for this clonotype. The chain carries TRBV11-2 and TRBJ2-3, with 10 bases lining up with TRBD2. The CDR3 consists of 20 residues. Trimming cost V 5 bases and J 0 bases; bases outside gene matches: 17. Germline CDR1 is SGHAT and CDR2 is FQNNGV. The CDR3 nucleotides are TGTGCCAGCAGCCTCTGGGGGAGCGGGGGGGCCGCGAAAAGCACAGATACGCAGTATTTT. Its protein product is CASSLWGSGGAAKSTDTQYF.

This clonotype was seen a few times. The J gene is TRBJ2-2, the V gene TRBV6-2 or TRBV6-3; 7 bases match TRBD1. The CDR3 runs to 17 residues. The germline V gene has CDR1 MNHEY and CDR2 SVGEGT. The V segment lost 4 bases and the J segment 3 bases; nucleotides outside the gene matches: 11. CDR3 coding DNA: TGTGCCAGCAGTTCACCGGAAGAGGGGGCAGACACCGGGGAGCTGTTTTTT. Translating gives CASSSPEEGADTGELFF.

This clonotype was counted only a few times. J is TRBJ2-1 and V is TRBV6-2 or TRBV6-3; a possible D gene is TRBD1 (5 bases). The CDR3 is 13 amino acids. CDR1 is MNHEY, CDR2 SVGEGT, per germline. Between the trimmed V and J ends, which lost 5 bases and 9 bases, there was a span of 14 bases. The CDR3 reads CASSSQGSFEQFF. Here the CDR3 DNA reads TGTGCCAGCAGTAGCCAGGGATCCTTTGAGCAGTTCTTC.

This clonotype has ten or more counts. The rearrangement links TRBV12-3 or TRBV12-4 to TRBJ1-1, with unresolved D. V lost 5 bases to trimming and J lost 6 bases, with 7 bases between them. This CDR3 is built from 11 residues. CDR3 protein: CASSQPPEAFF. The CDR3 coding sequence is TGTGCCAGCAGTCAACCCCCTGAAGCTTTCTTT.

The V call is TRBV6-5, the J call TRBJ2-2; TRBD1 matches at 12 bases. Germline CDR1 is MNHEY and CDR2 is SVGAGI. The V segment lost 8 bases and the J segment 6 bases; nucleotides outside the gene matches: 4. There are 14 residues in the CDR3. CDR3 sequence reads: CASSGQGAPGELFF. The CDR3 coding sequence is TGTGCCAGCTCGGGACAGGGGGCCCCCGGGGAGCTGTTTTTT.

This clonotype occurred a few times. This rearrangement joins TRBV20-1 to TRBJ2-1; TRBD2 matches 10 bases. V shed 0 bases and J 3 bases; nucleotides not matched to a gene: 5. Germline lookup yields CDR1 DFQATT and CDR2 SNEGSKA (reference sequence). The CDR3 is 16 amino acids. The CDR3 region is CSAREPLAGGYNEQFF. In DNA, the CDR3 is TGCAGTGCTAGAGAGCCGTTAGCGGGGGGCTACAATGAGCAGTTCTTC.

In its sample, this clonotype was seen a few times. The chain joins TRBV5-1 to TRBJ1-1; a weak D match, TRBD1 (6 bases). CDR1 is SGHRS, CDR2 YFSETQ, per germline. This CDR3 spans 15 amino acids. The V end lost 4 bases, the J end lost 1 base, and 14 bases lay between the germline ends. As DNA, the CDR3 is TGCGCCAGCAGCGTGATACAGGGTGGGAACACTGAAGCTTTCTTT. This sequence encodes CASSVIQGGNTEAFF.

This clonotype has a handful of counts. The rearrangement uses TRBV6-5 and TRBJ2-3, with D perhaps matching TRBD1 (7 bases). V lost 7 bases to trimming and J lost 4 bases, with 21 bases between them. Germline CDR1 MNHEY, CDR2 SVGAGI. This CDR3 is 16 amino acids long. CDR3 in DNA: TGTGCCAGCACCTACTCAGGGGGGTCCGGCGCAGATACGCAGTATTTT. It is translated as CASTYSGGSGADTQYF.

The table lists this clonotype with many counts. DNA of the CDR3: TGTGCCAGCAGCTGGCGTGCGGGGGACGAGCAGTACGTC. It yields the protein CASSWRAGDEQYV. This chain uses TRBV7-8 with TRBJ2-7; 7 bases agree with TRBD2. The germline gives CDR1 SGHVS, CDR2 FQNEAQ. This CDR3 is built from 13 residues. The ends lost 4 bases at V and 5 bases at J; junction bases unmatched: 5.